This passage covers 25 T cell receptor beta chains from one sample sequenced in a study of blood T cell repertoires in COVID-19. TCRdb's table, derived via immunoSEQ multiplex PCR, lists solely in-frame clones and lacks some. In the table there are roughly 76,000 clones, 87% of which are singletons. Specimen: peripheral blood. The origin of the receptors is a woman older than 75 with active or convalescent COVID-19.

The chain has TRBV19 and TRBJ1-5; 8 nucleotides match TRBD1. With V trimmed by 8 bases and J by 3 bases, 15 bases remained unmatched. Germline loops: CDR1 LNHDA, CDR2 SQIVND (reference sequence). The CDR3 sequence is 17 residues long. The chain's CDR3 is CASRNAGTGYYNQPQHF. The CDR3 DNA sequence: TGTGCCAGTCGTAACGCCGGGACAGGCTATTACAATCAGCCCCAGCATTTT.

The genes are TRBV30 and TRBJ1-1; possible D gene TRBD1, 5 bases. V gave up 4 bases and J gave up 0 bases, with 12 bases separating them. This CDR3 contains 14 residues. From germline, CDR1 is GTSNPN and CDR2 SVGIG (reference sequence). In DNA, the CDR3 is TGTGCCTGGACCCGGGGGGGAGTGAACACTGAAGCTTTCTTT. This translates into CAWTRGGVNTEAFF. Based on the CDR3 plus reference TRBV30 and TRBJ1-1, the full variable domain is SQTIHQWPATLVQPVGSPLSLECTVEGTSNPNLYWYRQAAGRGLQLLFYSVGIGQISSEVPQNLSASRPQDRQFILSSKKLLLSDSGFYLCAWTRGGVNTEAFFGQGTRLTVV.

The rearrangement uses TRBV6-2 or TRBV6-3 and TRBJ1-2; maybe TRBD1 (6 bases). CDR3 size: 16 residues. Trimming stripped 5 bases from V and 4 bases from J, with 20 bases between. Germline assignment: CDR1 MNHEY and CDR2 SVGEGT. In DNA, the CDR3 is TGTGCCAGCAGTAGGGGGAGAAGACAGGCCCCCTATGGCTACACCTTC. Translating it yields CASSRGRRQAPYGYTF.

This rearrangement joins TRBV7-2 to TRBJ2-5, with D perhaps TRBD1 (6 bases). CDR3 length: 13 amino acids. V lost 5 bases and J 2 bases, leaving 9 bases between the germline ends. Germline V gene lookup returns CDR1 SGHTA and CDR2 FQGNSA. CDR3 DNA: TGTGCCAGCAGCAGGGGGTGGCAAGAGACCCAGTACTTC. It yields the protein CASSRGWQETQYF.

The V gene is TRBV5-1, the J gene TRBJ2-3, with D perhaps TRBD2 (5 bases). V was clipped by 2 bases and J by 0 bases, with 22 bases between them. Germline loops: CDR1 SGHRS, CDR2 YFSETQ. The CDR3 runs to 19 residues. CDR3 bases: TGCGCCAGCAGCTTAAACGGAATCGGGATAAGGAAAAGCACAGATACGCAGTATTTT. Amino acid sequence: CASSLNGIGIRKSTDTQYF.

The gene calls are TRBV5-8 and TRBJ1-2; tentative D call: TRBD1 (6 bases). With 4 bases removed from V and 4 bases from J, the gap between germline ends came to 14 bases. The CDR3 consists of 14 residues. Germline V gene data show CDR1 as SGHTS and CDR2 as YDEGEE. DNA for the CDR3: TGTGCCAGCAGCCGACAGGCTTCCATCTATGGCTACACCTTC. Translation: CASSRQASIYGYTF.

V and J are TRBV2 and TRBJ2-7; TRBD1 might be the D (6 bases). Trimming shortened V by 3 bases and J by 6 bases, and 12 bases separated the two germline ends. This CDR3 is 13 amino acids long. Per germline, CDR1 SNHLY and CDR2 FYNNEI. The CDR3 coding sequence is TGTGCCAGCAGTGATGCAGGGGCGGCCGAGCAGTACTTC. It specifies CASSDAGAAEQYF.

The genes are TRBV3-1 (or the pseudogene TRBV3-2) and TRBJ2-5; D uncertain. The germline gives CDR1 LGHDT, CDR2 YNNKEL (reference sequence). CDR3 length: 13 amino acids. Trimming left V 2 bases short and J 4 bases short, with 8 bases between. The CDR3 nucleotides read TGTGCCAGCAGCCAAAGAACAGCAGAGACCCAGTACTTC. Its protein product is CASSQRTAETQYF.

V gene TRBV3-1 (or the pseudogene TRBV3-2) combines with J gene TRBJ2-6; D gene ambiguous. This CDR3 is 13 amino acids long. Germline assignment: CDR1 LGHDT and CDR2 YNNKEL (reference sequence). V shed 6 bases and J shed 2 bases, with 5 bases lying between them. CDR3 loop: CASSPTGANVLTF. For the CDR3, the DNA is TGTGCCAGCAGTCCCACTGGGGCCAACGTCCTGACTTTC.

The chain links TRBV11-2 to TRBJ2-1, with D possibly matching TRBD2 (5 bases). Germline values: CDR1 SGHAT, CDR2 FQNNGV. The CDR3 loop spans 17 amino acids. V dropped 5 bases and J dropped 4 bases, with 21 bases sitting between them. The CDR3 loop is CASSPSSGSTLYNEQFF. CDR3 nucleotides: TGTGCCAGCAGCCCTTCGTCGGGGTCCACCCTTTACAATGAGCAGTTCTTC. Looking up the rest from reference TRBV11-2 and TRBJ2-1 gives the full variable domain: EAGVAQSPRYKIIEKRQSVAFWCNPISGHATLYWYQQILGQGPKLLIQFQNNGVVDDSQLPKDRFSAERLKGVDSTLKIQPAKLEDSAVYLCASSPSSGSTLYNEQFFGPGTRLTVL.

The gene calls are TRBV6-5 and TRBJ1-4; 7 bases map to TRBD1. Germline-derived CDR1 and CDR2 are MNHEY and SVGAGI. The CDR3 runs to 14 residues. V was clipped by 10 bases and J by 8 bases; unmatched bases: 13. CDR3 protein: CATRRQGPKEKLFF. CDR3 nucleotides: TGTGCCACCCGCCGACAGGGCCCCAAGGAAAAACTGTTTTTT.

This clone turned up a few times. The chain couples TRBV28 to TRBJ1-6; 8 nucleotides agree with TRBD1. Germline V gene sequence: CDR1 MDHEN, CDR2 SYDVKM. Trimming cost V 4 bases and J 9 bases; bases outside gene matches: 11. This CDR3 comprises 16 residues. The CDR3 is CASSSYGQGGRSPLHF. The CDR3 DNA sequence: TGTGCCAGCAGTTCCTATGGACAGGGAGGTCGTTCACCCCTCCACTTT.

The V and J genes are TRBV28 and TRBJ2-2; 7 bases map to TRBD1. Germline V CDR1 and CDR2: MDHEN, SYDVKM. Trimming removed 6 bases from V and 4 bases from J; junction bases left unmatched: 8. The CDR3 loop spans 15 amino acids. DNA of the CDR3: TGTGCCAGCAGCCCTTCTCCAGGGGGCACCGGGGAGCTGTTTTTT. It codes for CASSPSPGGTGELFF.

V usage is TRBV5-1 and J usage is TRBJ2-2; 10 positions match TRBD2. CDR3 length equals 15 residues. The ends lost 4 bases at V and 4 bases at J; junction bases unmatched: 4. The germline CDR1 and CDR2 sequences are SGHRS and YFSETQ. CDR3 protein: CASSPSGGTTGELFF. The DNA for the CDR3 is TGCGCCAGCAGCCCTAGCGGGGGTACCACCGGGGAGCTGTTTTTT.

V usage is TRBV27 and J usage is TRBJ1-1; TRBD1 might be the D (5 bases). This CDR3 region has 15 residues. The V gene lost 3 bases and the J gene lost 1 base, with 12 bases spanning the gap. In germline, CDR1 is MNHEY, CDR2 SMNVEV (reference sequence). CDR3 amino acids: CASSFLGGGNTEAFF. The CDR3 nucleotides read TGTGCCAGCAGTTTCTTGGGCGGGGGGAACACTGAAGCTTTCTTT.

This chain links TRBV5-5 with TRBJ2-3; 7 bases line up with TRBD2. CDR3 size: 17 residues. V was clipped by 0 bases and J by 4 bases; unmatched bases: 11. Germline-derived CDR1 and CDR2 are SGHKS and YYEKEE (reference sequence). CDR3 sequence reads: CASSLAMLAVVPDTQYF. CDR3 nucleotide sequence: TGTGCCAGCAGCTTGGCCATGCTAGCGGTTGTGCCAGATACGCAGTATTTT.

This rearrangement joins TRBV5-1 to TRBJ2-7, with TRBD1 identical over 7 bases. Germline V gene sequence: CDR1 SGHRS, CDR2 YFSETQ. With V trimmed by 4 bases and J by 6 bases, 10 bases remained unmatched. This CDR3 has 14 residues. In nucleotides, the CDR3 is TGCGCCAGCAGCCTCACAGGGGCCGCTCGCGAGCAGTACTTC. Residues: CASSLTGAAREQYF.

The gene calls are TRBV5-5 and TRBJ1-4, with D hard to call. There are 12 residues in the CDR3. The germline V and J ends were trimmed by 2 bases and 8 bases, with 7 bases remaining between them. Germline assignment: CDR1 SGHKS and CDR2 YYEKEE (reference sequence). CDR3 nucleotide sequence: TGTGCCAGCAGCTTTACAGTGGAAAAACTGTTTTTT. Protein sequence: CASSFTVEKLFF.

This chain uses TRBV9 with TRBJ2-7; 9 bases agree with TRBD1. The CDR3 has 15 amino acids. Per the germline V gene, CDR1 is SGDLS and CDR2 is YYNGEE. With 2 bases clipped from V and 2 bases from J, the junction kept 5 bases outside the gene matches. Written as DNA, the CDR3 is TGTGCCAGCAGCGTGAGACAGGGGGTCCCCTACGAGCAGTACTTC. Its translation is CASSVRQGVPYEQYF.

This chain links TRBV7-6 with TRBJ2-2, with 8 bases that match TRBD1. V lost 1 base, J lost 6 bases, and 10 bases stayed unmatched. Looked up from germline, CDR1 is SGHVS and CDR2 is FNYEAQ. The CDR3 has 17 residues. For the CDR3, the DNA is TGTGCCAGCAGCTTAGTGTGGACAGGGCCCGTGTCCGGGGAGCTGTTTTTT. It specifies CASSLVWTGPVSGELFF.

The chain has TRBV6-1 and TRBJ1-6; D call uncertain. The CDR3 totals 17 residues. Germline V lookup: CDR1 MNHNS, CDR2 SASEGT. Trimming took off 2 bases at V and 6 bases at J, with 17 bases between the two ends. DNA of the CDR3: TGTGCCAGCAGTGAACTTTGGACGGGGAGGATTAATTCACCCCTCCACTTT. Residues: CASSELWTGRINSPLHF.

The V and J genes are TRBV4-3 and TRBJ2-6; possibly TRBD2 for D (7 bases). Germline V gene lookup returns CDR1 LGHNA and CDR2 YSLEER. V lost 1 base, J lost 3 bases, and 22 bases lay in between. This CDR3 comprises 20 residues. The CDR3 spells CASSQAYWGGPGFGANVLTF. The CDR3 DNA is TGCGCCAGCAGCCAAGCATATTGGGGGGGCCCTGGGTTTGGGGCCAACGTCCTGACTTTC.

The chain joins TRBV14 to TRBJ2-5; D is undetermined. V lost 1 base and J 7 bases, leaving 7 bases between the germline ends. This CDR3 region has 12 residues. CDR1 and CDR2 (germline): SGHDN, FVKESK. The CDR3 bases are TGTGCCAGCAGCCAAGGAGTCGGGACCCAGTACTTC. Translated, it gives CASSQGVGTQYF.

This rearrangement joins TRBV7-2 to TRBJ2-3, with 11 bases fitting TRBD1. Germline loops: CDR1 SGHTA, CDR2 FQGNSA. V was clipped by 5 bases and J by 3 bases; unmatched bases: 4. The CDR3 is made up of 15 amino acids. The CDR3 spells CASSLGQGATDTQYF. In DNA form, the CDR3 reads TGTGCCAGCAGCCTAGGACAGGGGGCTACAGATACGCAGTATTTT.

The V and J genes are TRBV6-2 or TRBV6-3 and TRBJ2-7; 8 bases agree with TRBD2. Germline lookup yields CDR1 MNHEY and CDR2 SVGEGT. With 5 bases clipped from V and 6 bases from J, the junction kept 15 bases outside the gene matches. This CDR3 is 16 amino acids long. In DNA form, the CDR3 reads TGTGCCAGCAGTACTCGAGCCGGGGGGGCCCTGATCGAGCAGTACTTC. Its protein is CASSTRAGGALIEQYF.